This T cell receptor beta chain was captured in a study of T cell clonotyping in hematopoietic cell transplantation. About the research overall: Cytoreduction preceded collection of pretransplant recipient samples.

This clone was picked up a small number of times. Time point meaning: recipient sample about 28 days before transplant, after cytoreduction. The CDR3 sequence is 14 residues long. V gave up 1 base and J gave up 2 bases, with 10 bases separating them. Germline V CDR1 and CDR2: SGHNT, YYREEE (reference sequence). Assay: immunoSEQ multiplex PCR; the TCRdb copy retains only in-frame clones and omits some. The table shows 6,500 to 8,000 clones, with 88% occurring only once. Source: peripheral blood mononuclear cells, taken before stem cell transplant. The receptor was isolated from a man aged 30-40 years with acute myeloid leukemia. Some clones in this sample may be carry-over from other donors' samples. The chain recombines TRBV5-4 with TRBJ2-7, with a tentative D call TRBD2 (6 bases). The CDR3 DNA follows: TGTGCCAGCAGCTTGTCTGGGACTCCCTACGAGCAGTACTTC. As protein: CASSLSGTPYEQYF.